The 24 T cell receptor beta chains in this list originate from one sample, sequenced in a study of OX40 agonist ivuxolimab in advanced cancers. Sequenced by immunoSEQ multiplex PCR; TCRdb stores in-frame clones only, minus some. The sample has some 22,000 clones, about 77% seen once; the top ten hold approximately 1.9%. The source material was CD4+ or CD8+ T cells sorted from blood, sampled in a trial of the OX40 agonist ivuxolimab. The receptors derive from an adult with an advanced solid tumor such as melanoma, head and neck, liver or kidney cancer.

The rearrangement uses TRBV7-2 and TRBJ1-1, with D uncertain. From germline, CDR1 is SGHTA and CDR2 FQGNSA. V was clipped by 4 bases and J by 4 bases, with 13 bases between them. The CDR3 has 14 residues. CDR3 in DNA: TGTGCCAGCAGCTCTCACGGAGGAAGCACTGAAGCTTTCTTT. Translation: CASSSHGGSTEAFF.

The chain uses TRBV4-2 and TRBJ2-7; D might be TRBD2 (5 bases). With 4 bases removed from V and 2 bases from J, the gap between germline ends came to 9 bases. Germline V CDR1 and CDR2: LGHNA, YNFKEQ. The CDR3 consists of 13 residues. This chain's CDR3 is CASSPLGAYEQYF. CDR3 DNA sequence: TGTGCCAGCAGCCCCCTCGGGGCCTACGAGCAGTACTTC.

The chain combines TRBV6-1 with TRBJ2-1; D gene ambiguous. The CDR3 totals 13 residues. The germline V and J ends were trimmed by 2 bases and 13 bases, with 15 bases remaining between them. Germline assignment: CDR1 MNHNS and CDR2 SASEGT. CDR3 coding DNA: TGTGCCAGCAGTGAACTCTTGGACCGATCTCAGTTCTTC. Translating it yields CASSELLDRSQFF.

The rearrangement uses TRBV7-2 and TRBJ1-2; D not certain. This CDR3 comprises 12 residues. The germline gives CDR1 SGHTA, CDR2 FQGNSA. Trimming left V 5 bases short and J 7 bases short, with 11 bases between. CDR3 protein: CASSPASRGYTF. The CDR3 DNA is TGTGCCAGCAGCCCGGCCTCCCGTGGCTACACCTTC.

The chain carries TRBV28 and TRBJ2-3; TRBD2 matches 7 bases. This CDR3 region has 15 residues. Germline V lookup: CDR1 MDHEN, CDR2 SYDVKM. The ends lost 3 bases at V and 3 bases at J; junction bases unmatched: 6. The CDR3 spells CASSFRTGGTDTQYF. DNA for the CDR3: TGTGCCAGCAGTTTTCGGACGGGGGGTACAGATACGCAGTATTTT.

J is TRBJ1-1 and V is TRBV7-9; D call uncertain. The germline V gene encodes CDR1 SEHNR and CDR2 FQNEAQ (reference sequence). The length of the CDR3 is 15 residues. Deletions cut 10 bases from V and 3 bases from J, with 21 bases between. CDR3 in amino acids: CATITHDFLYTEAFF. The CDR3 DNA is TGTGCCACCATCACCCACGACTTTCTTTACACTGAAGCTTTCTTT.

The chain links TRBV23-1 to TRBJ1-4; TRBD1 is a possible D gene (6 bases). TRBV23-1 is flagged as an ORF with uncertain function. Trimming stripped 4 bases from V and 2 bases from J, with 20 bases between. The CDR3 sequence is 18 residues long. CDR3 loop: CASSRGCRGEVTNEKLFF. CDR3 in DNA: TGCGCCAGCAGTCGAGGGTGCAGGGGAGAGGTTACTAATGAAAAACTGTTTTTT.

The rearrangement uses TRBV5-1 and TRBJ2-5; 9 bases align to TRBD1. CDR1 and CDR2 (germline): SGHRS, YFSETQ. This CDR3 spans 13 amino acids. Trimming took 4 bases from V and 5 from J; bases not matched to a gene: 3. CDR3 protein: CASSPGQGETQYF. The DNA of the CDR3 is TGCGCCAGCAGCCCTGGACAGGGGGAGACCCAGTACTTC.

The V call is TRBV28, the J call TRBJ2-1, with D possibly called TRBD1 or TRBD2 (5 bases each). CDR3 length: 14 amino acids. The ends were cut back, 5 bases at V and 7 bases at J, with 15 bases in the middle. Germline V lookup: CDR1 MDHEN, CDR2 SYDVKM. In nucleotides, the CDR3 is TGTGCCAGCAGTGAGGTCGCCGGGGCGAATGAGCAGTTCTTC. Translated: CASSEVAGANEQFF. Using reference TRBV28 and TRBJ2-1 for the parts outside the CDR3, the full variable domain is DVKVTQSSRYLVKRTGEKVFLECVQDMDHENMFWYRQDPGLGLRLIYFSYDVKMKEKGDIPEGYSVSREKKERFSLILESASTNQTSMYLCASSEVAGANEQFFGPGTRLTVL.

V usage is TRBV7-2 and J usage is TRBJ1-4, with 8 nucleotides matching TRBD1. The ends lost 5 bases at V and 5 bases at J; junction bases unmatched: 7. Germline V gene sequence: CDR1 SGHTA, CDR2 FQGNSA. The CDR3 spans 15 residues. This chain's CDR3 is CASSIRTGSNEKLFF. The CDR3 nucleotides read TGTGCCAGCAGCATTCGGACAGGGTCAAATGAAAAACTGTTTTTT. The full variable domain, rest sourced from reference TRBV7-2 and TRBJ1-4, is GAGVSQSPSNKVTEKGKDVELRCDPISGHTALYWYRQSLGQGLEFLIYFQGNSAPDKSGLPSDRFSAERTGGSVSTLTIQRTQQEDSAVYLCASSIRTGSNEKLFFGSGTQLSVL.

The CDR3 DNA reads as TGTGCCAGAAGCTTTGCCCCTCCTCGTGAAAAACTGTTTTTT. Translated, it gives CARSFAPPREKLFF. The chain recombines TRBV5-3 with TRBJ1-4; D call uncertain. TRBV5-3 is an ORF; its function is uncertain. This CDR3 is built from 14 residues. V lost 2 bases, J lost 7 bases, and 12 bases lay in between.

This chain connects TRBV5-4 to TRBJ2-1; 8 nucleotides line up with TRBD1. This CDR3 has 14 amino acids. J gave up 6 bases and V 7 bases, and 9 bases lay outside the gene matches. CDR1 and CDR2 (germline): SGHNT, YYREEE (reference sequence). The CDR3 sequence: CASVGDRKLNEQFF. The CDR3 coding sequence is TGTGCCAGCGTCGGGGACAGGAAACTCAATGAGCAGTTCTTC.

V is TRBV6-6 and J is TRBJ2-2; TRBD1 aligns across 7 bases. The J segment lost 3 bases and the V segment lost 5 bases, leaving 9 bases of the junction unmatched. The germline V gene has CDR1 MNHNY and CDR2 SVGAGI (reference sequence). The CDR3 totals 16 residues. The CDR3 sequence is CASSTGTAKYTGELFF. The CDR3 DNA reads TGTGCCAGCAGTACCGGGACAGCTAAATACACCGGGGAGCTGTTTTTT.

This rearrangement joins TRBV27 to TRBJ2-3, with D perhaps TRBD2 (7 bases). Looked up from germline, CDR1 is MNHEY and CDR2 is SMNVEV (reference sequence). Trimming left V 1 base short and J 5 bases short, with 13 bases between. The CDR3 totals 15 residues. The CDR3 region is CASSLYGGQGDTQYF. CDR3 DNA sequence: TGTGCCAGCAGTTTATACGGGGGGCAGGGAGATACGCAGTATTTT.

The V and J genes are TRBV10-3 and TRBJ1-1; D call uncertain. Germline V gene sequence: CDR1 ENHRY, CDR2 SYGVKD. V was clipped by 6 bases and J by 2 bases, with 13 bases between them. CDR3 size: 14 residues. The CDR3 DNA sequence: TGTGCCATCAGAGCGAAGAACGGAAACACTGAAGCTTTCTTT. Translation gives CAIRAKNGNTEAFF.

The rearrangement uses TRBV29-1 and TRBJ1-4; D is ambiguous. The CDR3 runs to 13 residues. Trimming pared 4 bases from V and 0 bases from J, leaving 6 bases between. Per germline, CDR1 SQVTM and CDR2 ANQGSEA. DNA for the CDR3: TGCAGCGTTGCAACTGCAACTAATGAAAAACTGTTTTTT. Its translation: CSVATATNEKLFF.

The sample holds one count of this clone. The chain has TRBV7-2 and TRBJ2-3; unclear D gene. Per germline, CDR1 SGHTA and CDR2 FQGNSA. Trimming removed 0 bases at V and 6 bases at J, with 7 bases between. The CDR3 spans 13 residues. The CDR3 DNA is TGTGCCAGCAGCTTAGCGCTTAGGGATACGCAGTATTTT. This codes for CASSLALRDTQYF.

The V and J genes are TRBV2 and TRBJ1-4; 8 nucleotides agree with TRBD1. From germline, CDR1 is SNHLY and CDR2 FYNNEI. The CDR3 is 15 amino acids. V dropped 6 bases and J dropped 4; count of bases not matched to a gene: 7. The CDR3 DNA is TGTGCCAGCAGGAGGGGACAGGCTAATAATGAAAAACTGTTTTTT. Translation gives CASRRGQANNEKLFF.

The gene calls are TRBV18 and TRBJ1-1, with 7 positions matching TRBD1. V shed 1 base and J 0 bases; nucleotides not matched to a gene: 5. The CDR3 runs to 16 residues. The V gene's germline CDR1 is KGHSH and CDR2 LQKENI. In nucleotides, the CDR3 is TGTGCCAGCTCACCACAAACCGGGACAGTGAACACTGAAGCTTTCTTT. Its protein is CASSPQTGTVNTEAFF.

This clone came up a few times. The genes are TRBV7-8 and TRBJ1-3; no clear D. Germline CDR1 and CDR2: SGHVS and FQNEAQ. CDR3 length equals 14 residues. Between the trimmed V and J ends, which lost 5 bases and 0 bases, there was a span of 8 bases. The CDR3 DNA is TGTGCCAGCAGCGCACAGATCTCTGGAAACACCATATATTTT. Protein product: CASSAQISGNTIYF.

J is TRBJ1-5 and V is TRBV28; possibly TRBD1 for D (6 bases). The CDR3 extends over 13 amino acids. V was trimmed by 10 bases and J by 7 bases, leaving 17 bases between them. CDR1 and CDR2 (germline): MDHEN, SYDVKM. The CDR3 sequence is CANQGHTGQPQHF. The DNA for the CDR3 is TGTGCCAACCAGGGACATACTGGGCAGCCCCAGCATTTT.

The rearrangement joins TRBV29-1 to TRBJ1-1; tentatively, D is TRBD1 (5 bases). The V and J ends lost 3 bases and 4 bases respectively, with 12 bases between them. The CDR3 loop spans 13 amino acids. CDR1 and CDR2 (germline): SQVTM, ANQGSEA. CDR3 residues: CSVDVSGGTEAFF. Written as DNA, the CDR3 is TGCAGCGTTGATGTCTCTGGGGGCACTGAAGCTTTCTTT.

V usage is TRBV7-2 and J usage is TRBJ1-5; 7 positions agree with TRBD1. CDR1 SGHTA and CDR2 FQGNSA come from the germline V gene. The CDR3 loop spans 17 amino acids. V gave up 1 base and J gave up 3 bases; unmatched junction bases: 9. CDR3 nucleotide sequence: TGTGCCAGCAGCTTAGTGGGGATACAGGGGCTCAATCAGCCCCAGCATTTT. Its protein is CASSLVGIQGLNQPQHF.

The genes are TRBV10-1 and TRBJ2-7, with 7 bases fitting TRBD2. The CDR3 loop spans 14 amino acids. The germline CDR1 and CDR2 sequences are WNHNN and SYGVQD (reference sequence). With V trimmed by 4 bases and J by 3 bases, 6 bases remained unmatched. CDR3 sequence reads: CASSVLSGVYEQYF. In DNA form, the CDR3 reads TGCGCCAGCAGTGTACTGAGCGGGGTCTACGAGCAGTACTTC.